The clone carrying this T cell receptor (beta chain) was picked up a small number of times. Its antigen is unknown. Healthy Caucasians provided all donations. Germline-derived CDR1 and CDR2 are DFQATT and SNEGSKA (reference sequence). Trimming took 1 base from V and 6 from J, leaving 19 bases between them. The CDR3 totals 15 residues. The sample is drawn from a study of identical twins. The study, taken as a whole, reports: Memory repertoires lacked the insertion deficit that abundant cord blood beta clonotypes showed.

One entry per CDR3 protein, called by TCRdb with MiXCR from the 5' RACE reads. The data show 400,000 to 550,000 distinct CDR3 sequences, with about 13% seen just once and approximately 1% held by the top ten. The data also belong to a second study, concerning yellow fever vaccine responses in identical twins. That publication notes: Vaccine-induced T cell responses in twins were reportedly observed to appear partly convergent, partly personalized.

The gene calls are TRBV20-1 and TRBJ2-7; tentatively, D is TRBD1 or TRBD2 (7 bases each). The receptor was isolated from a woman in her late teens or twenties in good health. Sequencing was performed on CD4+ T cells sorted from blood. The CDR3 loop reads CSARASEARGGEQYF. CDR3 nucleotides: TGCAGTGCTAGAGCCTCTGAGGCCAGGGGGGGCGAGCAGTACTTC.